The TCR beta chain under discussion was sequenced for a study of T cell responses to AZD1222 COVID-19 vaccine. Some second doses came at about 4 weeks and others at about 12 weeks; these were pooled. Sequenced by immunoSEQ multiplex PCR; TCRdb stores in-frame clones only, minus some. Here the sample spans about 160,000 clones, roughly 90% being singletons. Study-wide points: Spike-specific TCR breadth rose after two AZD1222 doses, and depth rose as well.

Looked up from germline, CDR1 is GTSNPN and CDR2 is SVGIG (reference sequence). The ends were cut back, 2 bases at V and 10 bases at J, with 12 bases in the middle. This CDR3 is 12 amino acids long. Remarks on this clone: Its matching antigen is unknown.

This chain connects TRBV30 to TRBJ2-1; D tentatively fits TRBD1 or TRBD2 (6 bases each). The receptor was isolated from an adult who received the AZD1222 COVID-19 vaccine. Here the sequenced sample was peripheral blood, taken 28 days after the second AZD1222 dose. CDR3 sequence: CAWSLQGGEQFF. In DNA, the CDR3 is TGTGCCTGGAGTCTACAGGGAGGCGAGCAGTTCTTC.